This T cell receptor (beta chain) was sequenced in a study of blood T cells in healthy people across ages. The CDR3 covers 13 residues. Germline CDR1 SQVTM, CDR2 ANQGSEA. Trimming cost V 2 bases and J 11 bases, with 16 bases left between them. The donors, healthy Caucasians from Russia, were aged roughly 6 to 100. Whole-study findings and limits: Bulk PBMC profiling left naive and antigen-experienced comparisons inconclusive.

Notes on this clonotype: Its antigen is still unknown.

Next came a second PCR, run for about 6 to 12 cycles, which used a sample-barcoded 5' primer along with a J-beta primer mix. A template-switch adaptor containing 12 random nucleotides labeled each cDNA molecule. Each single sample gave us at least 3 million CDR3-containing paired-end reads. TCRdb reanalysed the 5' RACE reads using MiXCR and keeps one entry per CDR3 protein. This table holds about 900,000 distinct CDR3 sequences, 40% to 60% found once. This receptor was identified in a man younger than 40 in good health. V and J are TRBV29-1 and TRBJ2-1; D may be TRBD1 (6 bases). The specimen was blood. The CDR3: CSVESAGDRKQFF. In DNA, the CDR3 is TGCAGCGTTGAAAGCGCAGGAGACAGGAAGCAGTTCTTC.